One and the same sample provided the 20 T cell receptor beta chains below, sequenced in a study of cytomegalovirus exposure and HLA in healthy donors. Only in-frame clones appear in the TCRdb table, and some are missing; sequencing was by immunoSEQ multiplex PCR. Altogether 250,000 or so clones are present, approximately 90% being singletons, with the ten largest covering about 2.8%. The sequencing sample was made of PBMCs. Receptors were obtained from a man aged 18-30 years in good health and CMV-seronegative.

The V gene is TRBV4-2, the J gene TRBJ2-7; 7 bases map to TRBD2. The length of the CDR3 is 15 residues. The ends lost 0 bases at V and 2 bases at J; junction bases unmatched: 4. Germline values: CDR1 LGHNA, CDR2 YNFKEQ. The CDR3 protein is CASSQDSSGTYEQYF. The CDR3 coding sequence is TGTGCCAGCAGCCAAGACTCTAGCGGTACCTACGAGCAGTACTTC.

The genes are TRBV6-5 and TRBJ2-1; 10 bases match TRBD2. Per the germline V gene, CDR1 is MNHEY and CDR2 is SVGAGI. CDR3 size: 14 residues. Trimming at V came to 4 bases and at J to 9 bases, leaving 6 bases not matched to a gene. The CDR3 spells CASSSGTSVSEQFF. Written as DNA, the CDR3 is TGTGCCAGCAGTTCCGGGACTAGCGTGAGTGAGCAGTTCTTC.

The V and J genes are TRBV6-4 and TRBJ1-6, with D perhaps matching TRBD1 (5 bases). V lost 3 bases, J lost 5 bases, and 5 bases lay in between. Germline-derived CDR1 and CDR2 are MRHNA and SNTAGT. The CDR3 is 13 residues long. Here the CDR3 DNA reads TGTGCCAGCAGTGAAGGGGATAATTCACCCCTCCACTTT. This encodes CASSEGDNSPLHF.

CDR3 loop: CASHSGRAGELFF. In nucleotides, the CDR3 is TGTGCCAGCCATAGCGGGAGGGCCGGGGAGCTGTTTTTT. V usage is TRBV28 and J usage is TRBJ2-2; TRBD2 aligns across 11 bases. This CDR3 has 13 residues. V lost 8 bases to trimming and J lost 6 bases; unmatched junction nucleotides: 2. Germline V gives CDR1 MDHEN, CDR2 SYDVKM.

V usage is TRBV9 and J usage is TRBJ2-7; D gene ambiguous. This CDR3 region has 12 residues. The germline V and J ends were trimmed by 4 bases and 3 bases, with 8 bases remaining between them. CDR1 is SGDLS, CDR2 YYNGEE, per germline. CDR3 in amino acids: CASSPSGYEQYF. DNA of the CDR3: TGTGCCAGCAGCCCCTCCGGCTACGAGCAGTACTTC. Combining the CDR3 with reference TRBV9 and TRBJ2-7 gives the whole variable domain DSGVTQTPKHLITATGQRVTLRCSPRSGDLSVYWYQQSLDQGLQFLIQYYNGEERAKGNILERFSAQQFPDLHSELNLSSLELGDSALYFCASSPSGYEQYFGPGTRLTVT.

This chain connects TRBV7-2 to TRBJ2-6; no firm D call. Trimming removed 5 bases from V and 0 bases from J, with 11 bases in between. The CDR3 runs to 16 residues. Germline loops: CDR1 SGHTA, CDR2 FQGNSA. The CDR3 DNA reads as TGTGCCAGCAGCACCTCCGCTAGCTCTGGGGCCAACGTCCTGACTTTC. Amino acids: CASSTSASSGANVLTF.

The rearrangement uses TRBV29-1 and TRBJ2-3, with 9 bases lining up with TRBD2. The CDR3 runs 15 residues. V dropped 7 bases and J dropped 4; count of bases not matched to a gene: 12. Germline V gene lookup returns CDR1 SQVTM and CDR2 ANQGSEA. The CDR3 DNA reads TGCAGCGCTGAGCTTAGCGGGAGTCTCGCAGATACGCAGTATTTT. Translating gives CSAELSGSLADTQYF.

This clone turned up a few times. The chain employs TRBV10-3 and TRBJ1-2; tentatively, D is TRBD1 (5 bases). The V end was cut by 6 bases, the J end by 8 bases, with 19 bases between. CDR3 length equals 14 residues. CDR1 is ENHRY and CDR2 is SYGVKD in the germline V gene. The CDR3 loop reads CAISSPRGEVGYTF. The CDR3 DNA follows: TGTGCCATCAGCTCCCCACGGGGGGAGGTAGGCTACACCTTC.

The rearrangement joins TRBV27 to TRBJ2-7; TRBD1 matches 10 bases. The J segment lost 4 bases and the V segment lost 6 bases, leaving 15 bases of the junction unmatched. In germline, CDR1 is MNHEY, CDR2 SMNVEV (reference sequence). The CDR3 has 17 residues. The CDR3: CASRKGSGTGVRYEQYF. The CDR3, as DNA: TGTGCCAGCAGAAAAGGATCCGGGACAGGGGTTCGGTACGAGCAGTACTTC.

The CDR3 nucleotides read TGCGCCAGCAGCCAAGATCAGGGGGGCACCGGGGAGCTGTTTTTT. Protein: CASSQDQGGTGELFF. This sequence joins TRBV4-3 and TRBJ2-2; possible D gene TRBD1, 7 bases. The CDR3 has 15 amino acids. The germline CDR1 and CDR2 sequences are LGHNA and YSLEER. Trimming removed 0 bases at V and 4 bases at J, with 9 bases between.

This clone was observed once. This chain connects TRBV7-9 to TRBJ2-7; the D gene is possibly TRBD1 (6 bases). V was pared by 2 bases and J by 6 bases, with 11 bases between. Germline-derived CDR1 and CDR2 are SEHNR and FQNEAQ (reference sequence). This CDR3 has 13 residues. The CDR3 DNA reads TGTGCCAGCAGCTTAAGGGGGTCGCCCGAGCAGTACTTC. Translated, it gives CASSLRGSPEQYF.

The genes are TRBV5-4 and TRBJ2-3, with D perhaps TRBD2 (5 bases). The CDR3 is made up of 14 amino acids. V was shortened by 5 bases and J by 6 bases, with 16 bases between the two germline ends. Per germline, CDR1 SGHNT and CDR2 YYREEE (reference sequence). The CDR3 nucleotides read TGTGCCAGCAGGTACGCGGGCCTCCGCGATACGCAGTATTTT. Translation gives CASRYAGLRDTQYF.

The sample holds one count of this clone. The chain couples TRBV19 to TRBJ1-6; 7 bases are shared with TRBD1. This CDR3 region has 19 residues. Looked up from germline, CDR1 is LNHDA and CDR2 is SQIVND (reference sequence). J was trimmed by 6 bases and V by 2 bases; bases with no gene match: 16. CDR3: CASSIPKTHPGGINSPLHF. The CDR3 bases are TGTGCCAGTAGTATACCCAAAACCCACCCAGGGGGGATTAATTCACCCCTCCACTTT.

V gene TRBV6-1 combines with J gene TRBJ2-5; D not certain. Germline V CDR1 and CDR2: MNHNS, SASEGT. The CDR3 is made up of 13 amino acids. Deletions cut 6 bases from V and 2 bases from J, with 10 bases between. The CDR3 region is CASRVGAQETQYF. CDR3 nucleotides: TGTGCCAGCAGAGTTGGAGCTCAAGAGACCCAGTACTTC.

This clone has at least ten counts. The V and J genes are TRBV7-2 and TRBJ2-7, with TRBD1 matching 12 bases. Per the germline V gene, CDR1 is SGHTA and CDR2 is FQGNSA. V lost 5 bases to trimming and J lost 0 bases; unmatched junction nucleotides: 2. This CDR3 region has 15 residues. The CDR3 is CASSMGQGASYEQYF. Here the CDR3 DNA reads TGTGCCAGCAGCATGGGACAGGGGGCCTCCTACGAGCAGTACTTC. The variable domain in full, completed from reference TRBV7-2 and TRBJ2-7, reads GAGVSQSPSNKVTEKGKDVELRCDPISGHTALYWYRQSLGQGLEFLIYFQGNSAPDKSGLPSDRFSAERTGGSVSTLTIQRTQQEDSAVYLCASSMGQGASYEQYFGPGTRLTVT.

The chain links TRBV2 to TRBJ2-5; D call uncertain. The CDR3 is 12 residues long. Trimming stripped 0 bases from V and 5 bases from J, with 4 bases between. Germline loops: CDR1 SNHLY, CDR2 FYNNEI. In nucleotides, the CDR3 is TGTGCCAGCAGTGAAGCGCGGGAGACCCAGTACTTC. Residues: CASSEARETQYF.

The J gene is TRBJ2-3, the V gene TRBV27, with D possibly matching TRBD1 (6 bases). This CDR3 region has 13 residues. The germline CDR1 and CDR2 sequences are MNHEY and SMNVEV (reference sequence). V lost 5 bases, J lost 8 bases, and 14 bases lay in between. As DNA, the CDR3 is TGTGCCAGCAGTCCACATTTAGGGGGTACGCAGTATTTT. The encoded protein is CASSPHLGGTQYF.

The chain recombines TRBV12-5 with TRBJ2-7; maybe TRBD1 (6 bases). The CDR3 is 14 residues long. Germline lookup yields CDR1 LGHNT and CDR2 FRNRAP. V gave up 11 bases and J gave up 3 bases, with 20 bases separating them. CDR3 in amino acids: CAHKEQQGNYEQYF. As DNA, the CDR3 is TGTGCTCATAAAGAACAACAGGGAAACTACGAGCAGTACTTC.

This clone showed up just once. The V and J genes are TRBV19 and TRBJ1-4, with 7 bases that match TRBD1. CDR3 size: 13 residues. Germline V gives CDR1 LNHDA, CDR2 SQIVND (reference sequence). The CDR3 coding sequence is TGTGCTTCAGGACAGGCCAAAAATGAAAAACTGTTTTTT. Its protein product is CASGQAKNEKLFF. Filled out from reference TRBV19 and TRBJ1-4, the complete variable domain reads DGGITQSPKYLFRKEGQNVTLSCEQNLNHDAMYWYRQDPGQGLRLIYYSQIVNDFQKGDIAEGYSVSREKKESFPLTVTSAQKNPTAFYLCASGQAKNEKLFFGSGTQLSVL.

This chain connects TRBV6-5 to TRBJ2-5; weak D call: TRBD2 (5 bases). V was shortened by 4 bases and J by 4 bases, with 16 bases between the two germline ends. The germline gives CDR1 MNHEY, CDR2 SVGAGI. This CDR3 region has 15 residues. The CDR3 region has the DNA TGTGCCAGCAGTTCTAATTCGGGGTTTGGAGAGACCCAGTACTTC. Protein: CASSSNSGFGETQYF.